Listed below are T cell receptor beta chains from one sample, sequenced in a study of shared clonotypes between healthy human individuals. Clones were read by immunoSEQ multiplex PCR, and TCRdb kept only the in-frame ones, dropping some. In the table there are 400,000 to 500,000 clones, about 82% of which are singletons. The specimen was PBMCs. The receptor set was obtained from a woman aged 40-49 years in good health. Some clones in this sample may be carry-over from other donors' samples. The CDR3 runs from the conserved cysteine through the conserved F or W. Fields, in order: CDR3 protein, CDR3 DNA, D gene, clone size, V gene, J gene. D genes are given only for firm matches. Clone sizes are given selectively: once, few, many, or a class where the clone is expanded.

cdr3_aa: CASSSTTDTQYF
cdr3_nt: TGTGCCAGCAGCTCTACCACAGATACGCAGTATTTT
d_call: NA
clone_size: NA
v_call: TRBV5-6
j_call: TRBJ2-3

cdr3_aa: CASGLAGSTGELFF
cdr3_nt: TGTGCCAGCGGACTAGCGGGATCCACCGGGGAGCTGTTTTTT
d_call: TRBD2
clone_size: NA
v_call: TRBV5-4
j_call: TRBJ2-2

cdr3_aa: CASSTRGLTGELFF
cdr3_nt: TGTGCCAGTAGTACCCGGGGACTCACCGGGGAGCTGTTTTTT
d_call: NA
clone_size: NA
v_call: TRBV19
j_call: TRBJ2-2

cdr3_aa: CASSPNFGTSMEQFF
cdr3_nt: TGTGCCAGCAGCCCCAATTTTGGGACTAGCATGGAGCAGTTCTTC
d_call: TRBD2
clone_size: NA
v_call: TRBV5-4
j_call: TRBJ2-1

cdr3_aa: CASRDRAADTQYF
cdr3_nt: TGTGCCAGCAGAGACCGGGCGGCAGATACGCAGTATTTT
d_call: NA
clone_size: NA
v_call: TRBV7-9
j_call: TRBJ2-3

cdr3_aa: CASSFSRDSPLHF
cdr3_nt: TGTGCCAGCAGTTTCTCCAGGGATTCACCCCTCCACTTT
d_call: NA
clone_size: NA
v_call: TRBV27
j_call: TRBJ1-6

cdr3_aa: CASSLVPSSYEQYF
cdr3_nt: TGCGCCAGCAGTCTAGTTCCCAGCTCCTACGAGCAGTACTTC
d_call: NA
clone_size: NA
v_call: TRBV10-2
j_call: TRBJ2-7

cdr3_aa: CASSPGASYEQYF
cdr3_nt: TGTGCCAGCTCACCGGGGGCTTCCTACGAGCAGTACTTC
d_call: NA
clone_size: NA
v_call: TRBV18
j_call: TRBJ2-7

cdr3_aa: CASSRTGGHNQPQHF
cdr3_nt: TGTGCCAGCAGTCGGACAGGGGGACACAATCAGCCCCAGCATTTT
d_call: TRBD1
clone_size: NA
v_call: TRBV27
j_call: TRBJ1-5

cdr3_aa: CASSTTPEQYF
cdr3_nt: TGTGCCAGCAGTACCACCCCGGAGCAGTACTTC
d_call: NA
clone_size: NA
v_call: TRBV6-6
j_call: TRBJ2-7

cdr3_aa: CASSPRTGVEETQYF
cdr3_nt: TGTGCCAGCAGCCCGAGGACAGGGGTAGAAGAGACCCAGTACTTC
d_call: TRBD1
clone_size: NA
v_call: TRBV11-3
j_call: TRBJ2-5

cdr3_aa: CASSLMATGWGTNEKLFF
cdr3_nt: TGTGCCAGCAGCTTAATGGCGACAGGGTGGGGAACTAATGAAAAACTGTTTTTT
d_call: TRBD1
clone_size: NA
v_call: TRBV11-2
j_call: TRBJ1-4

cdr3_aa: CASSPRDRDYEQYF
cdr3_nt: TGTGCCAGCAGTCCCCGGGACAGGGATTACGAGCAGTACTTC
d_call: TRBD1
clone_size: NA
v_call: TRBV6-7
j_call: TRBJ2-7

cdr3_aa: CATSRDGQKLFF
cdr3_nt: TGTGCCACCAGCAGGGACGGACAAAAACTGTTTTTT
d_call: NA
clone_size: few
v_call: TRBV15
j_call: TRBJ1-4

cdr3_aa: CASSPRLAGGPEETQYF
cdr3_nt: TGCGCCAGCAGCCCCCGACTAGCGGGAGGGCCGGAAGAGACCCAGTACTTC
d_call: TRBD2
clone_size: NA
v_call: TRBV4-3
j_call: TRBJ2-5

cdr3_aa: CASSGDRGENRGKLFF
cdr3_nt: TGTGCCAGCAGTGGGGACAGGGGGGAAAACAGAGGAAAACTGTTTTTT
d_call: TRBD1
clone_size: NA
v_call: TRBV28
j_call: TRBJ1-4

cdr3_aa: CASSLGGRATQYF
cdr3_nt: TGTGCCAGCAGCTTAGGCGGGCGCGCGACGCAGTATTTT
d_call: NA
clone_size: few
v_call: TRBV11-2
j_call: TRBJ2-3

cdr3_aa: CASSEPAGSEQYF
cdr3_nt: TGTGCCAGCAGTGAACCGGCCGGGAGCGAGCAGTACTTC
d_call: NA
clone_size: NA
v_call: TRBV6-1
j_call: TRBJ2-7

cdr3_aa: CASSLGGDSGNTIYF
cdr3_nt: TGTGCCAGCAGCCTGGGTGGCGACAGCGGAAACACCATATATTTT
d_call: NA
clone_size: NA
v_call: TRBV7-9
j_call: TRBJ1-3

cdr3_aa: CASSSMQTGYNEQFF
cdr3_nt: TGTGCCAGCAGCTCGATGCAGACTGGATACAATGAGCAGTTCTTC
d_call: NA
clone_size: NA
v_call: TRBV9
j_call: TRBJ2-1

cdr3_aa: CASSRGQSSYEQYF
cdr3_nt: TGTGCCAGCAGCAGGGGACAGAGCTCCTACGAGCAGTACTTC
d_call: TRBD1
clone_size: NA
v_call: TRBV7-2
j_call: TRBJ2-7

cdr3_aa: CAWSGRRAGGEQFF
cdr3_nt: TGTGCCTGGAGTGGGAGGAGGGCCGGGGGTGAGCAGTTCTTC
d_call: NA
clone_size: NA
v_call: TRBV30
j_call: TRBJ2-1

cdr3_aa: CASSIQGLETQYF
cdr3_nt: TGTGCCAGTAGTATCCAGGGTCTGGAGACCCAGTACTTC
d_call: NA
clone_size: NA
v_call: TRBV19
j_call: TRBJ2-5

cdr3_aa: CSAKEQAWWGTEAFF
cdr3_nt: TGCAGCGCCAAAGAACAGGCCTGGTGGGGCACTGAAGCTTTCTTT
d_call: NA
clone_size: few
v_call: TRBV29-1
j_call: TRBJ1-1

cdr3_aa: CASSLTGGNEQFF
cdr3_nt: TGTGCCAGCAGCTTGACAGGGGGCAATGAGCAGTTCTTC
d_call: TRBD1
clone_size: NA
v_call: TRBV7-2
j_call: TRBJ2-1

cdr3_aa: CASRLAYEQYF
cdr3_nt: TGTGCCAGCAGACTAGCCTACGAGCAGTACTTC
d_call: NA
clone_size: NA
v_call: TRBV7-2
j_call: TRBJ2-7

cdr3_aa: CASSAGQHEQYF
cdr3_nt: TGTGCCAGCTCGGCGGGACAGCACGAGCAGTACTTC
d_call: NA
clone_size: NA
v_call: TRBV18
j_call: TRBJ2-7

cdr3_aa: CASSSTFRDRDQPQHF
cdr3_nt: TGTGCCAGCAGTTCAACATTCCGGGACAGGGATCAGCCCCAGCATTTT
d_call: TRBD1
clone_size: NA
v_call: TRBV27
j_call: TRBJ1-5

cdr3_aa: CASSFHRGVYQYGYTF
cdr3_nt: TGTGCCAGCAGTTTCCACAGGGGGGTCTATCAGTATGGCTACACCTTC
d_call: TRBD1
clone_size: NA
v_call: TRBV28
j_call: TRBJ1-2

cdr3_aa: CASSSRDRGYEQYF
cdr3_nt: TGTGCCAGCAGTTCCCGGGACAGGGGCTACGAGCAGTACTTC
d_call: TRBD1
clone_size: NA
v_call: TRBV28
j_call: TRBJ2-7

cdr3_aa: CASSPVTQLRKPEAFF
cdr3_nt: TGTGCCAGCTCACCAGTGACACAGCTACGAAAACCTGAAGCTTTCTTT
d_call: NA
clone_size: NA
v_call: TRBV18
j_call: TRBJ1-1

cdr3_aa: CATGDEWRGGNTIYF
cdr3_nt: TGTGCCACAGGTGATGAATGGAGGGGTGGAAACACCATATATTTT
d_call: NA
clone_size: NA
v_call: TRBV6-1
j_call: TRBJ1-3

cdr3_aa: CASSGQGAADTQYF
cdr3_nt: TGTGCCAGCAGCGGACAGGGGGCTGCAGATACGCAGTATTTT
d_call: TRBD1
clone_size: NA
v_call: TRBV9
j_call: TRBJ2-3

cdr3_aa: CASSGRTGLAGGEQYF
cdr3_nt: TGTGCCAGCAGTGGGAGAACGGGACTAGCGGGGGGCGAGCAGTACTTC
d_call: TRBD2
clone_size: NA
v_call: TRBV28
j_call: TRBJ2-7

cdr3_aa: CASSWTGYSNQPQHF
cdr3_nt: TGTGCCAGCAGCTGGACAGGGTACAGCAATCAGCCCCAGCATTTT
d_call: TRBD1
clone_size: NA
v_call: TRBV5-8
j_call: TRBJ1-5

cdr3_aa: CATSRPYIGENTEAFF
cdr3_nt: TGTGCCACCAGCAGACCCTACATAGGGGAGAACACTGAAGCTTTCTTT
d_call: NA
clone_size: once
v_call: TRBV15
j_call: TRBJ1-1

cdr3_aa: CASSSDREHEQYF
cdr3_nt: TGTGCCAGCAGCTCAGACAGGGAGCACGAGCAGTACTTC
d_call: TRBD1
clone_size: NA
v_call: TRBV7-3
j_call: TRBJ2-7

cdr3_aa: CASSLASGRARYEQYF
cdr3_nt: TGTGCCAGCAGCTTGGCTAGCGGGAGAGCTCGGTACGAGCAGTACTTC
d_call: TRBD2
clone_size: NA
v_call: TRBV5-6
j_call: TRBJ2-7

cdr3_aa: CASSSRGQGAEQYF
cdr3_nt: TGTGCCAGCAGTTCCCGGGGACAGGGGGCCGAGCAGTACTTC
d_call: TRBD1
clone_size: NA
v_call: TRBV27
j_call: TRBJ2-7

cdr3_aa: CAISESGSYNEQFF
cdr3_nt: TGTGCCATCAGTGAAAGCGGGAGTTACAATGAGCAGTTCTTC
d_call: TRBD2
clone_size: NA
v_call: TRBV10-3
j_call: TRBJ2-1

cdr3_aa: CASSELQGGSGNTIYF
cdr3_nt: TGCGCCAGCAGTGAGCTGCAGGGAGGATCTGGAAACACCATATATTTT
d_call: NA
clone_size: few
v_call: TRBV10-1
j_call: TRBJ1-3

cdr3_aa: CASSPGGKRQYEQYF
cdr3_nt: TGTGCCAGCAGCCCCGGGGGGAAGAGGCAGTACGAGCAGTACTTC
d_call: TRBD2
clone_size: NA
v_call: TRBV7-3
j_call: TRBJ2-7

cdr3_aa: CASSEGTSGSYEQYF
cdr3_nt: TGCGCCAGCAGCGAAGGCACTAGCGGCTCCTACGAGCAGTACTTC
d_call: TRBD2
clone_size: NA
v_call: TRBV4-3
j_call: TRBJ2-7

cdr3_aa: CASSSGGYGYTF
cdr3_nt: TGTGCCAGCAGTTCTGGGGGGTATGGCTACACCTTC
d_call: NA
clone_size: NA
v_call: TRBV27
j_call: TRBJ1-2